One sample yielded the 5 T cell receptor beta chains listed below, sequenced in a study of T cell repertoires in cytomegalovirus infection. TCRdb re-called the reads with MiXCR, one entry per CDR3 protein. This table holds approximately 76,000 distinct CDR3 sequences, roughly 25% found once. These TCRs' antigens remain unknown. Source: CD8+ T cells from cultured PBMCs, taken from culture after CMV antigen stimulation. The receptor source for this set is a human donor in good health (CMV status not recorded). Some clones in this sample may be carry-over from other donors' samples.

The chain is built from TRBV19 and TRBJ2-1; tentative D call: TRBD1 (5 bases). CDR1 and CDR2 from the germline V gene are LNHDA and SQIVND (reference sequence). The CDR3 runs to 14 residues. The germline V and J ends were trimmed by 5 bases and 5 bases, with 13 bases remaining between them. CDR3 DNA: TGTGCCAGTAGTCTAATGGACAAAGACAATGAGCAGTTCTTC. It is translated as CASSLMDKDNEQFF.

Here the CDR3 DNA reads TGTGCCACCAGTGATTTGGGACAGGGGAGTAGCGATACGCAGTATTTT. This sequence encodes CATSDLGQGSSDTQYF. This sequence joins TRBV24-1 and TRBJ2-3, with TRBD1 matching 9 bases. Trimming removed 0 bases from V and 6 bases from J; junction bases left unmatched: 6. The CDR3 spans 16 residues. Germline CDR1 is KGHDR and CDR2 is SFDVKD.

The table lists this clonotype with a few counts. The genes are TRBV20-1 and TRBJ2-1, with a tentative D call TRBD1 (5 bases). Between the trimmed V and J ends, which lost 2 bases and 8 bases, there was a span of 7 bases. The CDR3 loop spans 11 amino acids. Germline CDR1 reads DFQATT; CDR2 reads SNEGSKA (reference sequence). CDR3 region: CSARWGDEQFF. CDR3 nucleotides: TGCAGTGCTAGATGGGGCGATGAGCAGTTCTTC.

This clonotype was recorded many times. This chain uses TRBV4-3 with TRBJ2-1; D may be TRBD2 (5 bases). The germline V and J ends were trimmed by 5 bases and 6 bases, with 11 bases remaining between them. The CDR3 loop spans 13 amino acids. Germline V gene data show CDR1 as LGHNA and CDR2 as YSLEER. As DNA, the CDR3 is TGCGCCAGCAGCGTGACCGCGGGCAATGAGCAGTTCTTC. This translates into CASSVTAGNEQFF.

The V gene is TRBV24-1, the J gene TRBJ2-2, with D perhaps being TRBD1 or TRBD2 (6 bases each). Germline values: CDR1 KGHDR, CDR2 SFDVKD. This CDR3 comprises 16 residues. V was clipped by 4 bases and J by 7 bases, with 18 bases between them. CDR3 nucleotide sequence: TGTGCCACCAGTGACCGGGACTCGGAGGGGGACGGGGAGCTGTTTTTT. Protein: CATSDRDSEGDGELFF.